This TCR beta chain appears in the sequencing data of a study of cytomegalovirus exposure and HLA in healthy donors. This clone has more than one count but fewer than ten. The antigen is undetermined. The study, taken as a whole, reports: The study put 150 to 200 TCR beta chains on its list as cytomegalovirus-associated.

Amplification used 60 Vbeta primers and 13 Jbeta primers. In the original workflow: Per a later analysis, the number of unique TCR beta chains was approximately 80 million, of which around 9.9 million were shared. Using immunoSEQ multiplex PCR, the repertoire was profiled, and TCRdb retains in-frame clones only, with some absent. That table gives V, J and clone size, and the DNA gave D and trimming. This repertoire shows fewer than 95,000 clones, around 81% found once; its top ten account for approximately 2%. Sequencing used PBMCs. The TCR sequence derives from a man between 18 and 35 years old in good health and CMV-seronegative.

The CDR3 loop reads CAWKAGGHDTGELFF. The CDR3 DNA reads as TGTGCCTGGAAAGCGGGGGGCCATGACACCGGGGAGCTGTTTTTT. The chain carries TRBV30 and TRBJ2-2; 9 bases agree with TRBD2. The CDR3 covers 15 residues. V was pared by 4 bases and J by 3 bases, with 6 bases of the junction left unmatched. CDR1 is GTSNPN, CDR2 SVGIG, per germline (reference sequence). The full variable domain, rest sourced from reference TRBV30 and TRBJ2-2, is SQTIHQWPATLVQPVGSPLSLECTVEGTSNPNLYWYRQAAGRGLQLLFYSVGIGQISSEVPQNLSASRPQDRQFILSSKKLLLSDSGFYLCAWKAGGHDTGELFFGEGSRLTVL.